This TCR beta chain derives from a study of cytomegalovirus exposure and HLA in healthy donors. General study results and limits: The authors listed 150 to 200 TCR beta chains as cytomegalovirus-associated. An observed cluster of highly shared sequence variants was recorded as a likely sequencing artifact.

Nominally healthy donors provided the samples, though records likely missed some immune exposures. PCR amplification relied on 60 Vbeta primers (plus 13 Jbeta primers). This table comes from immunoSEQ multiplex PCR, and its TCRdb copy is limited to in-frame clones, with some not included. In the table there are approximately 200,000 clones, less than 85% of which are singletons. With respect to this clone: Its specificity is unknown.

This CDR3 region has 14 residues. V was clipped by 4 bases and J by 4 bases, with 13 bases between them. CDR1 is SGHRS and CDR2 is YFSETQ in the germline V gene. This clonotype was obtained from a man aged 25 to 45 in good health and CMV-seropositive. The chain couples TRBV5-1 to TRBJ2-3; D may be TRBD1 (6 bases). The sample consisted of PBMCs. This CDR3 is CASSQQGLADTQYF. The CDR3 DNA sequence: TGCGCCAGCAGCCAACAGGGTTTGGCAGATACGCAGTATTTT.